The clone carrying this T cell receptor beta chain was counted a few times. This entry comes from a study of T cells in Graves' hyperthyroidism and ophthalmopathy. Amplified regions were TCR beta CDR3 sequences from RNA transcripts. TCR CDR3 regions were first amplified by RT-PCR with HTBI primers. TCRdb called the multiplex PCR reads again in MiXCR, with one record for every CDR3 protein. Found here are about 720,000 distinct CDR3 sequences, around 20% of them singletons; the top ten hold around 17%. The CDR3 runs 17 residues. Germline V gives CDR1 SGHDT, CDR2 YYEEEE. Trimming cost V 1 base and J 2 bases, with 13 bases left between them.

This TCR came from a woman aged 50 to 60 with Graves' hyperthyroidism that later progressed to Graves' ophthalmopathy. This sequence joins TRBV5-6 and TRBJ2-6; D remains ambiguous. The source material was blood. DNA for the CDR3: TGTGCCAGCAGCTTGTACCACCTCACCACTGGGGCCAACGTCCTGACTTTC. Protein: CASSLYHLTTGANVLTF.